This T cell receptor (beta chain) was identified in a study of blood T cell repertoires in COVID-19. Study summary: Recovery among Cohort 3 donors was established by two negative PCRs, clearance, or symptom resolution.

Source study methods: Estimation of nucleated cell counts relied on the amplification of reference gene primers. Method: immunoSEQ multiplex PCR; TCRdb's copy keeps in-frame clones and lacks some. Clone size and V and J calls were adopted from that table, with D and trimming inferred from the DNA. The sample shows roughly 160,000 clones, 79% of them seen only once. Germline lookup yields CDR1 MDHEN and CDR2 SYDVKM. The germline V and J ends were trimmed by 6 bases and 5 bases, with 16 bases remaining between them. This CDR3 spans 14 amino acids. This clonotype was sampled from a woman in her seventies in a cohort exposed to, infected with or recovered from COVID-19 (not recorded which). The J gene is TRBJ1-2, the V gene TRBV28; the D is unclear. Input material: PBMCs or T cells enriched from blood (not recorded which). In DNA, the CDR3 is TGTGCCAGCAGCCCTCCTAATCCTGATTATGGCTACACCTTC. Translated, it gives CASSPPNPDYGYTF.